These T cell receptor beta chains were read from a single sample in a study of shared clonotypes between healthy human individuals. Produced via immunoSEQ multiplex PCR; TCRdb's table is partial and in-frame only. The table records 300,000 to 350,000 clones, around 79% of them present only once. Sample: memory CD4+ T cells sorted from blood. These receptors were obtained from a young man in good health. CDR3s include the opening cysteine and the closing phenylalanine or tryptophan. A D gene is named only where the DNA matches it firmly. Clone size, where shown, is once, few, many, or a class for clones that have expanded.

>NA|TRBD1|TRBV6-1|TRBJ1-2
CASSVHGTANYGYTF
TGTGCCAGCAGCGTGCATGGGACAGCAAACTATGGCTACACCTTC
>NA|TRBD2|TRBV9|TRBJ2-1
CASSVISGRVLDEQFF
TGTGCCAGCAGCGTCATTAGCGGGAGGGTTTTAGATGAGCAGTTCTTC
>NA|TRBD1|TRBV5-5|TRBJ2-5
CASSLQGAGETQYF
TGTGCCAGCAGCCTGCAGGGGGCAGGAGAGACCCAGTACTTC
>many|NA|TRBV30|TRBJ1-1
CAWLYANTEAFF
TGTGCCTGGCTATACGCGAACACTGAAGCTTTCTTT
>NA|TRBD2|TRBV29-1|TRBJ2-7
CSVSPTTSGRDDYEQYF
TGCAGCGTTTCCCCTACGACTAGCGGGAGGGATGACTACGAGCAGTACTTC
>NA|TRBD1|TRBV2|TRBJ2-1
CASRRGTGLSGQNNEQFF
TGTGCCAGCAGGAGGGGGACAGGGCTTAGTGGCCAAAACAATGAGCAGTTCTTC
>NA|NA|TRBV7-8|TRBJ2-5
CASSTRTGGETQYF
TGTGCCAGCAGCACGAGGACAGGAGGGGAGACCCAGTACTTC
>NA|NA|TRBV15|TRBJ2-5
CATSSGSAETQYF
TGTGCCACCAGCAGTGGATCGGCGGAGACCCAGTACTTC
>NA|NA|TRBV29-1|TRBJ1-1
CSVGAGWGMNTEAFF
TGCAGCGTCGGGGCGGGATGGGGTATGAACACTGAAGCTTTCTTT
>few|TRBD2|TRBV4-3|TRBJ2-1
CASSRAAPGLGETQQFF
TGCGCCAGCAGTCGGGCAGCCCCGGGACTAGGCGAAACACAGCAGTTCTTC
>NA|TRBD1|TRBV30|TRBJ1-4
CAWKTGLGEKLFF
TGTGCCTGGAAGACAGGGCTGGGTGAAAAACTGTTTTTT
>once|NA|TRBV5-4|TRBJ2-1
CASSPGTDNEQFF
TGTGCCAGCAGCCCAGGGACCGACAATGAGCAGTTCTTC
>NA|TRBD1|TRBV28|TRBJ1-5
CASSPGQGAEPQHF
TGTGCCAGCAGCCCGGGACAGGGGGCTGAGCCCCAGCATTTT
>NA|NA|TRBV7-2|TRBJ2-7
CASSLAGPGREQYF
TGTGCCAGCAGCTTAGCTGGGCCGGGGAGGGAGCAGTACTTC
>few|NA|TRBV5-1|TRBJ2-3
CASSLRGLSTDTQYF
TGCGCCAGCAGCTTGAGAGGACTGAGCACAGATACGCAGTATTTT
>NA|NA|TRBV7-9|TRBJ2-3
CASSLGTPDRQLTDTQYF
TGTGCCAGCAGCTTAGGGACCCCGGACCGACAATTAACAGATACGCAGTATTTT
>NA|NA|TRBV7-7|TRBJ2-1
CASSLTISSYNEQFF
TGTGCTAGCAGCTTGACTATTAGCTCCTACAATGAGCAGTTCTTC
>NA|TRBD1|TRBV10-3|TRBJ1-1
CANTADRATEAFF
TGTGCCAACACAGCGGACAGGGCAACTGAAGCTTTCTTT
>NA|NA|TRBV19|TRBJ2-7
CASRNYREGSYEQYF
TGTGCCAGTAGGAATTACAGGGAGGGGTCCTACGAGCAGTACTTC
>NA|NA|TRBV28|TRBJ1-1
CASSLGHLNTEAFF
TGTGCCAGCAGTTTAGGACACTTGAACACTGAAGCTTTCTTT
>NA|TRBD2|TRBV11-2|TRBJ2-2
CASSLPSGRAAGELFF
TGTGCCAGCAGCTTACCTAGCGGGAGGGCCGCCGGGGAGCTGTTTTTT
>NA|NA|TRBV2|TRBJ2-2
CASSARRVDTGELFF
TGTGCCAGCAGTGCACGCAGGGTGGACACCGGGGAGCTGTTTTTT
>once|NA|TRBV9|TRBJ2-3
CASSVAQGQPGDTQYF
TGTGCCAGCAGCGTAGCTCAGGGCCAGCCCGGGGATACGCAGTATTTT
>NA|TRBD2|TRBV5-1|TRBJ2-1
CASSALQGGRSDEQFF
TGCGCCAGCAGCGCCCTCCAGGGCGGGAGGTCCGATGAGCAGTTCTTC
>NA|NA|TRBV15|TRBJ2-2
CATGIGGSTGELFF
TGTGCCACCGGTATAGGCGGTTCAACCGGGGAGCTGTTTTTT
>NA|NA|TRBV6-5|TRBJ1-1
CASSYSKAHSEAFF
TGTGCCAGCAGTTACTCGAAGGCGCACTCTGAAGCTTTCTTT